This record looks at one T cell receptor beta chain sequence and its context. The data stem from a study of blood T cell repertoires in COVID-19. At the level of the study: The study drew acute and convalescent COVID-19 samples from the United States, Italy and Spain.

V lost 6 bases, J lost 5 bases, and 7 bases stayed unmatched. This CDR3 contains 14 residues. CDR1 and CDR2 from the germline V gene are MNHEY and SVGEGT. The authors' processing: Nucleated cell number was recorded as an estimate derived from reference gene primer amplification. TCRdb keeps only in-frame clones here, not all; method: immunoSEQ multiplex PCR. That table gives V, J and clone size, and the DNA gave D and trimming. The data contain roughly 320,000 clones, roughly 90% of them singletons. People in the exposed group encountered a COVID-19 case within 2 weeks before entering the study. The rearrangement uses TRBV6-2 or TRBV6-3 and TRBJ1-1; TRBD1 agrees at 9 bases. The receptor was isolated from a woman younger than 45 who had been exposed to COVID-19. The sample was PBMCs or T cells enriched from blood (not recorded which). CDR3 bases: TGTGCCAGCAGCCGCCGGGACAGGGCGACTGAAGCTTTCTTT. Protein: CASSRRDRATEAFF.